These T cell receptor beta chains were read from a single sample in a study of blood T cell repertoires in COVID-19. Libraries were prepared by immunoSEQ multiplex PCR; TCRdb keeps only in-frame clonotypes and omits some of them. The table has about 250,000 clones, roughly four fifths seen once. The specimen was peripheral blood. Source of these receptors: a man older than 75 with acute or convalescent COVID-19. The CDR3 runs from the conserved cysteine through the conserved F or W. Fields, in order: V gene, D gene, CDR3 protein. A D gene is named only where the DNA matches it firmly.

V: TRBV6-5
D: TRBD1
CDR3: CASIMTGGAQPQHF

V: TRBV7-9
D: TRBD2
CDR3: CASSLGAGPTDTQYF

V: TRBV11-1
D: NA
CDR3: CASSLGRIAEAFF

V: TRBV5-1
D: NA
CDR3: CASSSFPGDNQPQHF

V: TRBV7-9
D: NA
CDR3: CASSLVRGTGELFF

V: TRBV28
D: TRBD2
CDR3: CASTSFASGTSGMDTQYF

V: TRBV14
D: TRBD1
CDR3: CASSQGTGGKLFF

V: TRBV11-3
D: TRBD1
CDR3: CASSPGTGSRTDTQYF

V: TRBV6-1
D: TRBD2
CDR3: CASSEGRLAGGRRSSYEQYF

V: TRBV5-1
D: NA
CDR3: CASSLAPGVQETQYF

V: TRBV10-3
D: TRBD1
CDR3: CAITPGQVGTEAFF

V: TRBV30
D: TRBD2
CDR3: CAWTLAGDGELFF

V: TRBV12-5
D: NA
CDR3: CASAQSNSPLHF

V: TRBV18
D: TRBD1
CDR3: CASSPDRSKNIQYF

V: TRBV6-4
D: NA
CDR3: CASSVGPRMNEQFF

V: TRBV28
D: NA
CDR3: CASSLAPFGVGDGYTF

V: TRBV5-4
D: TRBD1
CDR3: CASSNRGPGALNQPQHF

V: TRBV24-1
D: NA
CDR3: CATSAPGKGGEAFF

V: TRBV4-1
D: NA
CDR3: CASSPSAGRNEQFF

V: TRBV7-6
D: TRBD2
CDR3: CASSSELAGLGTQYF

V: TRBV30
D: TRBD1
CDR3: CACHDKTGTGGRSNQPQHF

V: TRBV7-9
D: NA
CDR3: CASSLGTASTDTQYF

V: TRBV9
D: NA
CDR3: CASSVTGNTEAFF

V: TRBV5-1
D: NA
CDR3: CASNGGIYGEQYF

V: TRBV2
D: TRBD2
CDR3: CASMLAGGLYEQYF

V: TRBV9
D: NA
CDR3: CASSVEGALSGNTIYF

V: TRBV6-1
D: NA
CDR3: CASSERVFGQGPYEQYF

V: TRBV5-5
D: NA
CDR3: CASSSFTSSSSYNEQFF

V: TRBV12-5
D: TRBD1
CDR3: CASGPGTALPSSSYEQYF

V: TRBV2
D: NA
CDR3: CASVGSGYTGELFF

V: TRBV12-3/TRBV12-4
D: TRBD1
CDR3: CASSLRGGTGAFF

V: TRBV6-5
D: NA
CDR3: CATLGSGSYEQYF

V: TRBV12-3/TRBV12-4
D: TRBD1
CDR3: CASTLDRDTEAFF

V: TRBV24-1
D: NA
CDR3: CATSDYRLTAMDTQYF

V: TRBV15
D: TRBD1
CDR3: CATSRGPGTGGLYEQYF

V: TRBV3-1/TRBV3-2
D: NA
CDR3: CASSQEGRAQPQHF

V: TRBV7-2
D: TRBD1
CDR3: CASSRTGGAYGYTF

V: TRBV5-6
D: TRBD1
CDR3: CASRRQGLGSPLHF

V: TRBV18
D: TRBD2
CDR3: CASSLRLAVSTDTQYF

V: TRBV30
D: NA
CDR3: CAWSVLRNTIYF

V: TRBV9
D: NA
CDR3: CASSVGYRSYEQYF

V: TRBV5-6
D: TRBD1
CDR3: CASSPRQGQETQYF

V: TRBV9
D: NA
CDR3: CASSVGTATYEQYF

V: TRBV7-9
D: TRBD2
CDR3: CASSLAPGTRFSEQFF

V: TRBV6-5
D: TRBD1
CDR3: CASSYLPGQSNTEAFF

V: TRBV10-3
D: NA
CDR3: CAISESIGFTGELFF

V: TRBV28
D: NA
CDR3: CASSPLPRPQHF

V: TRBV2
D: NA
CDR3: CASSAVRANTEAFF

V: TRBV19
D: TRBD1
CDR3: CASSPRDRVPYEQYF

V: TRBV5-1
D: TRBD1
CDR3: CASSYFGTGVGDTQYF

V: TRBV4-2
D: TRBD2
CDR3: CASSRGLAGFEHEQYF

V: TRBV7-2
D: TRBD1
CDR3: CASSSYRGGNSPLHF

V: TRBV27
D: NA
CDR3: CASSLRSQSLTNGYTF

V: TRBV30
D: NA
CDR3: CAWSVGSSSYEQYF